The 28 T cell receptor beta chains below come from one sample, sequenced in a study of identical twins. MiXCR was run by TCRdb on the 5' RACE reads, yielding one entry per CDR3 protein. The profile shows fewer than 550,000 distinct CDR3 sequences, approximately 14% of them singletons. The same specimen was also included in a second study, on yellow fever vaccine responses in identical twins.

Material: CD4+ T cells sorted from blood. These receptors originate from a woman aged 18-35 years in good health.

Only a few counts were recorded for this clonotype. The chain uses TRBV3-1 and TRBJ2-5, with 11 positions matching TRBD2. The V segment lost 4 bases and the J segment 5 bases; nucleotides outside the gene matches: 6. This CDR3 has 15 amino acids. Germline CDR1 and CDR2: LGHDT and YNNKEL (reference sequence). The CDR3 loop reads CASSPTSGTGETQYF. The DNA of the CDR3 is TGTGCCAGCAGCCCGACTAGCGGGACGGGGGAGACCCAGTACTTC.

This clonotype was counted a few times. This chain connects TRBV7-9 to TRBJ1-1; tentative D call: TRBD1 (6 bases). The CDR3 is 12 residues long. Trimming left V 8 bases short and J 11 bases short, with 18 bases between. The germline V gene encodes CDR1 SEHNR and CDR2 FQNEAQ (reference sequence). The DNA of the CDR3 is TGTGCCAGCGGCCGGACAGACGCAGAGGCTTTCTTT. The encoded protein is CASGRTDAEAFF.

The rearrangement uses TRBV20-1 and TRBJ2-7; the match to TRBD2 covers 10 bases. V was clipped by 3 bases and J by 6 bases; unmatched bases: 8. The CDR3 loop spans 14 amino acids. CDR1 DFQATT and CDR2 SNEGSKA come from the germline V gene (reference sequence). CDR3 residues: CSASSGGGSIEQYF. The CDR3 DNA sequence: TGCAGTGCTAGCAGCGGGGGGGGGTCTATCGAGCAGTACTTC.

CDR3: CSVGAQGGGAFF. CDR3 sequence (DNA): TGCAGCGTTGGCGCCCAGGGAGGAGGAGCTTTCTTT. The chain has TRBV29-1 and TRBJ1-1, with D perhaps TRBD1 (5 bases). The length of the CDR3 is 12 residues. Germline CDR1 is SQVTM and CDR2 is ANQGSEA. Trimming pared 4 bases from V and 10 bases from J, leaving 16 bases between.

The V call is TRBV20-1, the J call TRBJ2-5; 10 bases agree with TRBD1. Per germline, CDR1 DFQATT and CDR2 SNEGSKA (reference sequence). Trimming at V came to 1 base and at J to 4 bases, leaving 3 bases not matched to a gene. The CDR3 is 14 residues long. Written as DNA, the CDR3 is TGCAGTGCTAGAGCCGGGGACAGGGGAGAGACCCAGTACTTC. It encodes CSARAGDRGETQYF.

This clonotype turned up a few times. The V call is TRBV12-3 or TRBV12-4, the J call TRBJ2-3; 8 bases line up with TRBD1. With V trimmed by 3 bases and J by 4 bases, 6 bases remained unmatched. CDR3 length: 15 residues. The CDR3, as DNA: TGTGCCAGCAGTTTTAGGAGACAGGGGTCAGATACGCAGTATTTT. Translating it yields CASSFRRQGSDTQYF.

The chain is built from TRBV2 and TRBJ2-2; maybe TRBD1 (5 bases). The length of the CDR3 is 15 residues. Germline V lookup: CDR1 SNHLY, CDR2 FYNNEI. Trimming left V 3 bases short and J 6 bases short, with 14 bases between. In DNA, the CDR3 is TGTGCCAGCAGTGACTCAAGGGGTAGGGCCGGGGAGCTGTTTTTT. Protein: CASSDSRGRAGELFF.

This sequence joins TRBV11-2 and TRBJ1-6, with TRBD1 identical over 7 bases. CDR3 length: 15 amino acids. Germline trimming cut 5 bases from V and 6 bases from J; bases unmatched to any gene: 7. Germline CDR1 SGHAT, CDR2 FQNNGV. This CDR3 reads CASSLGTESNSPLHF. The CDR3 coding sequence is TGTGCCAGCAGCCTCGGGACAGAAAGTAATTCACCCCTCCACTTT.

This clonotype was picked up a small number of times. The rearrangement uses TRBV4-1 and TRBJ2-7; D is possibly TRBD2 (5 bases). Germline CDR1 is MGHRA and CDR2 is YSYEKL. CDR3 length: 20 amino acids. Trimming shortened V by 5 bases and J by 1 base, and 30 bases separated the two germline ends. CDR3 region: CASSLYPGSGSSTGSYEQYV. The CDR3 DNA reads TGCGCCAGCAGCTTGTACCCGGGGTCTGGTAGTTCAACGGGGTCCTACGAGCAGTACGTC.

This chain's CDR3 is CASSLGTGPSYNEQFF. The CDR3 nucleotides read TGCGCCAGCAGCTTGGGGACAGGGCCCTCCTACAATGAGCAGTTCTTC. The V and J genes are TRBV5-1 and TRBJ2-1, with 8 bases that match TRBD1. The CDR3 consists of 16 residues. Unmatched junction bases numbered 2, after V lost 0 bases and J lost 0 bases. Germline CDR1 is SGHRS and CDR2 is YFSETQ.

This clonotype was seen a handful of times. The V gene is TRBV12-3 or TRBV12-4, the J gene TRBJ2-2; D may be TRBD1 (6 bases). The length of the CDR3 is 15 residues. The ends were cut back, 5 bases at V and 4 bases at J, with 14 bases in the middle. The CDR3 reads CASSTSGVGTGELFF. The CDR3 DNA sequence: TGTGCCAGCAGTACCTCAGGGGTGGGCACCGGGGAGCTGTTTTTT.

This clonotype was counted at least ten times. The V and J genes are TRBV29-1 and TRBJ2-1; D not resolved. This CDR3 contains 14 residues. Trimming took 8 bases from V and 2 from J, leaving 16 bases between them. Germline lookup yields CDR1 SQVTM and CDR2 ANQGSEA. The CDR3 sequence: CSRRRSETYNEQFF. In DNA, the CDR3 is TGCAGCCGCCGCAGGTCAGAGACCTACAATGAGCAGTTCTTC.

V gene TRBV11-2 combines with J gene TRBJ2-1; 7 bases align to TRBD2. V was clipped by 3 bases and J by 8 bases; unmatched bases: 16. This CDR3 is built from 17 residues. Looked up from germline, CDR1 is SGHAT and CDR2 is FQNNGV. The DNA of the CDR3 is TGTGCCAGCAGCTTCCATTCTGGCGGGGGAGGTTTGGATGAGCAGTTCTTC. This gives the protein CASSFHSGGGGLDEQFF.

The chain employs TRBV5-1 and TRBJ2-5, with D tentatively TRBD2 (6 bases). Looked up from germline, CDR1 is SGHRS and CDR2 is YFSETQ. V dropped 1 base and J dropped 2 bases, with 12 bases sitting between them. This CDR3 region has 15 residues. CDR3 bases: TGCGCCAGCAGCTTGTCGCTAGCGATTCAAGAGACCCAGTACTTC. Amino acid sequence: CASSLSLAIQETQYF.

This clonotype was observed a few times. The V and J genes are TRBV7-9 and TRBJ1-4; 7 positions agree with TRBD1. Per the germline V gene, CDR1 is SEHNR and CDR2 is FQNEAQ (reference sequence). Germline trimming cut 5 bases from V and 7 bases from J; bases unmatched to any gene: 7. The CDR3 contains 14 residues. In DNA form, the CDR3 reads TGTGCCAGCAGCCCAAGGGGGCGCGGTGAAAAACTGTTTTTT. Its translation: CASSPRGRGEKLFF.

This chain links TRBV3-1 with TRBJ2-7; 7 bases fit TRBD2. Germline trimming cut 1 base from V and 6 bases from J; bases unmatched to any gene: 3. In germline, CDR1 is LGHDT, CDR2 YNNKEL (reference sequence). There are 13 residues in the CDR3. The CDR3 protein is CASSQGGGGEQYV. In nucleotides, the CDR3 is TGTGCCAGCAGCCAAGGCGGGGGAGGCGAGCAGTACGTC.

The CDR3 spells CASSPGQGAETQYF. The CDR3 nucleotides read TGTGCCAGCTCACCGGGACAGGGGGCGGAGACCCAGTACTTC. The chain combines TRBV18 with TRBJ2-5, with TRBD1 identical over 12 bases. Germline CDR1 is KGHSH and CDR2 is LQKENI. The CDR3 has 14 amino acids. Unmatched junction bases numbered 1, after V lost 3 bases and J lost 5 bases. Based on the CDR3 plus reference TRBV18 and TRBJ2-5, the full variable domain is NAGVMQNPRHLVRRRGQEARLRCSPMKGHSHVYWYRQLPEEGLKFMVYLQKENIIDESGMPKERFSAEFPKEGPSILRIQQVVRGDSAAYFCASSPGQGAETQYFGPGTRLLVL.

The V and J genes are TRBV12-3 or TRBV12-4 and TRBJ2-3; 9 bases map to TRBD1. J lost 1 base, V lost 7 bases, and 6 bases had no gene match. The CDR3 has 15 residues. The CDR3 sequence: CASKITGGGTDTQYF. The CDR3 nucleotides read TGTGCCAGCAAAATAACAGGGGGCGGCACAGATACGCAGTATTTT.

The chain is built from TRBV3-1 and TRBJ2-5, with D maybe TRBD2 (6 bases). V shed 1 base and J shed 2 bases, with 11 bases lying between them. The CDR3 totals 15 residues. Germline assignment: CDR1 LGHDT and CDR2 YNNKEL (reference sequence). The CDR3 DNA reads as TGTGCCAGCAGCCAAGTTTTTAGCGGACAAGAGACCCAGTACTTC. Residues: CASSQVFSGQETQYF.

The chain recombines TRBV11-2 with TRBJ1-5, with a possible D match to TRBD1 (6 bases). Deletions cut 0 bases from V and 7 bases from J, with 10 bases between. The CDR3 contains 14 residues. The germline gives CDR1 SGHAT, CDR2 FQNNGV. The DNA of the CDR3 is TGTGCCAGCAGCTTAGATCTAGGGGGGCAGCCCCAGCATTTT. Translation gives CASSLDLGGQPQHF.

In this sample, this clonotype turned up a few times. The chain employs TRBV20-1 and TRBJ1-1, with D uncertain. Germline V CDR1 and CDR2: DFQATT, SNEGSKA (reference sequence). Between the trimmed V and J ends, which lost 6 bases and 1 base, there was a span of 12 bases. This CDR3 is built from 13 residues. CDR3 in amino acids: CSAIPTSNTEAFF. Written as DNA, the CDR3 is TGCAGTGCCATCCCCACATCGAACACTGAAGCTTTCTTT.

The genes are TRBV19 and TRBJ1-1; D ambiguous. V lost 7 bases and J 3 bases, leaving 27 bases between the germline ends. Germline V lookup: CDR1 LNHDA, CDR2 SQIVND (reference sequence). The CDR3 has 18 amino acids. DNA of the CDR3: TGTGCCAGTACACAAGATTTTTGGAACAAGAACGGGGACACTGAAGCTTTCTTT. Translating gives CASTQDFWNKNGDTEAFF.

This clonotype has just a few counts. In nucleotides, the CDR3 is TGTGCCATCAGTGGAGCAAATACGCAGTATTTT. Protein sequence: CAISGANTQYF. The rearrangement joins TRBV10-3 to TRBJ2-3; D is uncertain. CDR3 length: 11 amino acids. Germline V gene sequence: CDR1 ENHRY, CDR2 SYGVKD. V shed 4 bases and J shed 7 bases, with 6 bases lying between them.

This chain joins TRBV6-6 and TRBJ1-1; no reliable D call. Germline CDR1 and CDR2: MNHNY and SVGAGI (reference sequence). This CDR3 comprises 12 residues. Trimming left V 7 bases short and J 4 bases short, with 10 bases between. The CDR3, as DNA: TGTGCCAGCACCGCCGGGCCCACTGAAGCTTTCTTT. Its translation is CASTAGPTEAFF.

The chain joins TRBV5-1 to TRBJ1-1, with D uncertain. Trimming shortened V by 6 bases and J by 0 bases, and 12 bases separated the two germline ends. The CDR3 is 14 residues long. The germline gives CDR1 SGHRS, CDR2 YFSETQ. The DNA for the CDR3 is TGCGCCAGCACCCACGACGGTTTGAACACTGAAGCTTTCTTT. Its protein is CASTHDGLNTEAFF.

This clonotype showed up just a few times. The gene calls are TRBV18 and TRBJ1-1, with D uncertain. CDR3 length: 14 amino acids. The V gene's germline CDR1 is KGHSH and CDR2 LQKENI. V lost 4 bases and J 4 bases, leaving 13 bases between the germline ends. CDR3 protein: CASSHPQYSTEAFF. The CDR3 DNA reads as TGTGCCAGCTCACACCCGCAGTACTCCACTGAAGCTTTCTTT.

This clonotype was recorded a few times. V is TRBV5-1 and J is TRBJ1-5; 8 bases are a match to TRBD1. The germline V gene has CDR1 SGHRS and CDR2 YFSETQ. Trimming cost V 3 bases and J 4 bases; bases outside gene matches: 6. CDR3 length: 15 amino acids. The CDR3 spells CASSWGTGGNQPQHF. The CDR3 region has the DNA TGCGCCAGCAGCTGGGGGACAGGAGGGAATCAGCCCCAGCATTTT. The full variable domain, completed using reference TRBV5-1 and TRBJ1-5, is KAGVTQTPRYLIKTRGQQVTLSCSPISGHRSVSWYQQTPGQGLQFLFEYFSETQRNKGNFPGRFSGRQFSNSRSEMNVSTLELGDSALYLCASSWGTGGNQPQHFGDGTRLSIL.

This clonotype occurred a few times. CDR3 amino acids: CASSLTRTAVSSYEQYV. The CDR3 DNA is TGTGCCAGCAGCTTAACCAGGACAGCGGTAAGCTCCTACGAGCAGTACGTC. The genes are TRBV7-2 and TRBJ2-7; tentative D call: TRBD1 (6 bases). Germline lookup yields CDR1 SGHTA and CDR2 FQGNSA. Trimming cost V 2 bases and J 0 bases, with 17 bases left between them. The CDR3 is 17 amino acids.